This TCR beta chain appears in the sequencing data of a study of blood T cells in healthy people across ages (dated by TCRdb to about 2015). A note on the overall study: In model experiments, roughly one uniquely barcoded TCR beta cDNA molecule per two T cells was captured by template switching. Using deep sequencing normalized with unique cDNA molecular identifiers, the study measured how TCR beta repertoire diversity changes with age. To avoid experimental bias, donors of different ages were spread randomly across the sequencing lanes. The donors were divided into four age groups: young (average approximately 16 years), middle-aged (almost 40), aged (roughly 60) and long-lived (more than 75). Two additional independent replicas of 1 million unique cDNA reads from the same blood draw were analyzed for two donors (one aged 18 to 29 and one aged 80 or older). What the study reported, not specific to this receptor: Because donor CMV infection status was unknown, age-related changes in expanded clonotypes were potentially confounded. Bulk unsorted PBMC profiling prevented conclusive comparison of naive and antigen-experienced compartments. Total diversity estimates from one million sequenced T cells were considered lower bounds and underestimates. Observed TCR beta diversity per million T cells fell roughly linearly with age, and a significant reduction was already apparent by age around 44. There was a strong correlation between observed TCR beta diversity and the percentage of naive T cells measured by flow cytometry. Compared with the aged group, more naive CD4+ T cells, fewer expanded clones and increased TCR diversity were shown by the long-lived group, suggesting age selection.

Libraries were constructed by 5' RACE. Sequenced using an Illumina HiSeq 2500. A second PCR of about 7 to 12 cycles was performed with a sample-barcoded 5' primer and a J-beta primer mix. A template-switch 5' adaptor carrying 12 random nucleotides introduced a unique molecular identifier onto each TCR beta cDNA molecule. Each sample yielded at least 2.5 million CDR3-containing paired-end reads. The Mint cDNA synthesis kit, primed by a TRBC-specific oligonucleotide, was used to synthesize first-strand cDNA from all RNA. Following uracil-DNA glycosylase treatment, a first 18-cycle PCR with universal primers M1SS and BC2_uni_R was performed on all cDNA. The published analysis was carried out like this. Normalization of each sample was performed by random selection of 1 million high-quality reads, each carrying a distinct molecular identifier. Instead of being binned into consensus sequences, reads that shared molecular identifiers were thrown out. MiTCR, set to a Q25 quality threshold and the strictest error-elimination algorithm, was used for CDR3 identification, clonotype clustering and error correction. Lower-bound total TCR beta diversity was estimated with a nonparametric unseen species model using Euler transformation. TCRdb redid the processing of the public reads, applying fastp at Q25 and MiXCR, and retained in-frame beta chains. Rows with a matching CDR3 protein are joined into one entry that keeps the most common DNA and genes. The V and J calls reflect TCRdb's pipeline rather than the authors' work. The sample records hundreds of thousands of distinct CDR3 sequences, roughly 50% of which are singletons. The ten most abundant clones make up roughly two fifths of the sample.

Systemically healthy Caucasian individuals from Russia, 39 in total and aged about 6 to 95 years, were included as donors. Each donor gave about 9.7 milliliters of peripheral blood, drawn into EDTA-treated Vacutainer tubes. Ficoll-Paque density-gradient centrifugation was used to isolate PBMCs, with at least 7 million obtained per sample. Total RNA was extracted from PBMCs with Trizol reagent, with at least 6 micrograms obtained per sample. For every donor, flow cytometry on a PBMC aliquot measured the percentage of naive CD45RAhigh/CD27high T cells. This clonotype turned up a few times. Its antigen target is currently unknown. No much larger clonotype is one base removed from it; base qualities were not supplied. Its CDR3 holds 15 amino acids, cysteine through phenylalanine. The DNA shown is the 45-base CDR3, in frame from base 1. Trimming takes 6 bases off V and 2 bases off J; junction bases not matched to a gene: 3. The germline V gene supplies CDR1 SNHLY and CDR2 FYNNEI.

The material sequenced was blood. The sequence joins TRBV2 to TRBJ2-6; TRBD1 fits 8 bases in the junction. The sequence was collected from an elderly man in good health. The CDR3 reads as follows: CASSETGAGANVLTF. The DNA is TGTGCCAGCAGCGAGACAGGGGCTGGGGCCAACGTCCTGACTTTC.